The sample holds one count of the clone carrying this T cell receptor beta chain. The data derive from a study of T cell changes during pregnancy in multiple sclerosis. Produced via immunoSEQ multiplex PCR; TCRdb's table is partial and in-frame only. The sample records approximately 26,000 clones, roughly 87% being singletons. The receptor comes from a female donor with multiple sclerosis, enrolled in a pregnancy study. Material: CD4+ T cells from peripheral blood mononuclear cells, obtained in the second trimester of pregnancy.

CDR3 sequence: CASSEARLMNTGELFF. CDR3 coding DNA: TGTGCCAGCAGTGAAGCGCGGCTAATGAACACCGGGGAGCTGTTTTTT. This chain uses TRBV6-1 with TRBJ2-2, with D unresolved. Trimming shortened V by 0 bases and J by 1 base, and 9 bases separated the two germline ends. The germline gives CDR1 MNHNS, CDR2 SASEGT. The CDR3 consists of 16 residues.